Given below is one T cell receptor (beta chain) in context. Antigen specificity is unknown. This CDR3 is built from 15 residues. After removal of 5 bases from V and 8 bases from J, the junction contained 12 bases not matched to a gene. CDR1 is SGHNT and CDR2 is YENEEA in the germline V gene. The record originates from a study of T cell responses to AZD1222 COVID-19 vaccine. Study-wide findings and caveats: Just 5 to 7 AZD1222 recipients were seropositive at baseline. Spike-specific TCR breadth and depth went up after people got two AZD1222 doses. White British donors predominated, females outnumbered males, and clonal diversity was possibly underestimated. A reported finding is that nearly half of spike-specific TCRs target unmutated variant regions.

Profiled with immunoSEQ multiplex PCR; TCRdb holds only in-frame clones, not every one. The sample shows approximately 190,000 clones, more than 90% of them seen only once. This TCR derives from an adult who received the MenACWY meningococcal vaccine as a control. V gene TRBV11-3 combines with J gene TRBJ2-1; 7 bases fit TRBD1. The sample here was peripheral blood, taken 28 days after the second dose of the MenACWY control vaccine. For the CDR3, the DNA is TGTGCCAGCAGCCAACGGACAGGTTGGGGTGATGAGCAGTTCTTC. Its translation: CASSQRTGWGDEQFF. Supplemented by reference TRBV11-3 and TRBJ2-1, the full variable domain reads EAGVVQSPRYKIIEKKQPVAFWCNPISGHNTLYWYLQNLGQGPELLIRYENEEAVDDSQLPKDRFSAERLKGVDSTLKIQPAELGDSAVYLCASSQRTGWGDEQFFGPGTRLTVL.